A single sample gave rise to the 4 T cell receptor beta chains below, sequenced in a study of radiation and T cells in renal cell carcinoma. Documented time point: blood 4 weeks post-SBRT, at nephrectomy. Documented treatment: 15 Gy SBRT to primary tumor, nephrectomy 4 weeks later. TCRdb's copy holds only in-frame clones and misses some; the assay was immunoSEQ multiplex PCR. Of some 100,000 clones in the sample, around 83% are singletons; the top ten hold roughly 7.9%. The material sequenced was blood, taken from a patient whose treatment included radiotherapy and nephrectomy. Source of these receptors: a man in his 60s with renal cell carcinoma.

This chain joins TRBV10-2 and TRBJ1-5; tentative D call: TRBD1 (5 bases). This CDR3 has 15 residues. The V gene lost 2 bases and the J gene lost 1 base, with 9 bases spanning the gap. CDR1 WSHSY and CDR2 SAAADI come from the germline V gene. The CDR3 DNA sequence: TGCGCCAGCAGTGAGGGGGCGCGGAGCAATCAGCCCCAGCATTTT. Protein product: CASSEGARSNQPQHF.

The rearrangement uses TRBV7-2 and TRBJ1-5, with 7 bases fitting TRBD1. V was pared by 4 bases and J by 7 bases, with 7 bases of the junction left unmatched. This CDR3 comprises 14 residues. Per germline, CDR1 SGHTA and CDR2 FQGNSA. The CDR3 coding sequence is TGTGCCAGCAGCTCCGGGACAGCCCGGCAGCCCCAGCATTTT. Encoded protein: CASSSGTARQPQHF.

The J gene is TRBJ2-7, the V gene TRBV20-1; TRBD2 is a possible D gene (5 bases). V was cut by 8 bases and J by 0 bases, with 8 bases left in between. The CDR3 sequence is 11 residues long. CDR1 and CDR2 (germline): DFQATT, SNEGSKA (reference sequence). The CDR3, as DNA: TGCAGTCGTAGCGACTCCTACGAGCAGTACTTC. Translating gives CSRSDSYEQYF.

The rearrangement joins TRBV28 to TRBJ2-7; D uncertain. From germline, CDR1 is MDHEN and CDR2 SYDVKM. The CDR3 runs 13 residues. V was clipped by 7 bases and J by 3 bases, with 13 bases between them. In DNA form, the CDR3 reads TGTGCCAGCAAGGGTGACGGATACTACGAGCAGTACTTC. This encodes CASKGDGYYEQYF. The whole variable domain, remainder taken from reference TRBV28 and TRBJ2-7, is DVKVTQSSRYLVKRTGEKVFLECVQDMDHENMFWYRQDPGLGLRLIYFSYDVKMKEKGDIPEGYSVSREKKERFSLILESASTNQTSMYLCASKGDGYYEQYFGPGTRLTVT.